This TCR beta chain was profiled in a study of cytomegalovirus exposure and HLA in healthy donors. Whole-study results and caveats: Rare TCR sequences dominated, though some public TCRs recurred in many donors.

Produced via immunoSEQ multiplex PCR; TCRdb's table is partial and in-frame only. This table has 130,000 to 150,000 clones, around 90% appearing once. On this clone itself: The antigen is unknown.

The CDR3 covers 13 residues. The gene calls are TRBV12-1 and TRBJ2-7; the tabulated D call, TRBD2, remains unverified against the DNA. TRBV12-1 is listed as a pseudogene. The sequenced sample was PBMCs. The receptor comes from a woman younger than 35 in good health and CMV-seropositive. The CDR3 bases are TGTGCCAGCAGCTGTCTTAGGGAGAACGAGCAGTACTTC. It specifies CASSCLRENEQYF.